Shown below are 32 T cell receptor beta chains from a single sample sequenced in a study of T-cell memory formation after mild COVID-19. TCRdb reanalysed the 5' RACE reads using MiXCR and keeps one entry per CDR3 protein. The table shows a few hundred thousand distinct CDR3 sequences, with 25% to 30% occurring only once. The sample was PBMCs or a T cell subset sorted from them (not recorded which). These receptors originate from an adult woman who had mild COVID-19 (a few samples of this study predate the infection). Cell type and time point are not known.

The chain uses TRBV6-1 and TRBJ2-7, with 7 bases aligning to TRBD1. CDR1 MNHNS and CDR2 SASEGT come from the germline V gene. Germline trimming cut 5 bases from V and 0 bases from J; bases unmatched to any gene: 10. The CDR3 loop spans 16 amino acids. CDR3 DNA sequence: TGTGCCAGCAGTCTTAGGACCGGGACAGCCTCCTACGAGCAGTACTTC. It specifies CASSLRTGTASYEQYF.

V usage is TRBV24-1 and J usage is TRBJ2-5; TRBD2 matches 12 bases. This CDR3 has 16 residues. CDR1 and CDR2 (germline): KGHDR, SFDVKD. Trimming cost V 2 bases and J 5 bases; bases outside gene matches: 5. CDR3 loop: CATSDWGLAGGETQYF. The CDR3 coding sequence is TGTGCCACCAGTGATTGGGGGCTAGCGGGGGGGGAGACCCAGTACTTC.

V gene TRBV9 combines with J gene TRBJ2-3; D gene uncertain. CDR1 and CDR2 (germline): SGDLS, YYNGEE. The V end was cut by 0 bases, the J end by 4 bases, with 12 bases between. The CDR3 contains 15 residues. This chain's CDR3 is CASSVDSVAADTQYF. As DNA, the CDR3 is TGTGCCAGCAGCGTAGATAGTGTTGCGGCAGATACGCAGTATTTT.

The V gene is TRBV7-2, the J gene TRBJ2-1, with 7 bases identical to TRBD2. The V and J ends lost 5 bases and 4 bases, in that order; junction bases with no gene match: 14. The germline V gene has CDR1 SGHTA and CDR2 FQGNSA. This CDR3 spans 17 amino acids. The CDR3 DNA is TGTGCCAGCAGCCCCCGATTTTCGGGGGAGGGGTACAATGAGCAGTTCTTC. The encoded protein is CASSPRFSGEGYNEQFF.

The rearrangement joins TRBV5-1 to TRBJ2-1; TRBD2 aligns across 14 bases. There are 16 residues in the CDR3. V was clipped by 3 bases and J by 7 bases; unmatched bases: 6. The V gene's germline CDR1 is SGHRS and CDR2 YFSETQ. The CDR3 region has the DNA TGCGCCAGCAGCTCACCGGGACTAGCGGGGGTGAATGAGCAGTTCTTC. This gives the protein CASSSPGLAGVNEQFF.

The chain uses TRBV4-2 and TRBJ2-7; TRBD1 agrees at 10 bases. The germline CDR1 and CDR2 sequences are LGHNA and YNFKEQ. There are 13 residues in the CDR3. After removal of 4 bases from V and 7 bases from J, the junction contained 4 bases not matched to a gene. As DNA, the CDR3 is TGTGCCAGCAGCCGGACAGGGGGGGGTGAGCAGTACTTC. Its translation is CASSRTGGGEQYF.

This clonotype was seen ten or more times. The genes are TRBV12-3 or TRBV12-4 and TRBJ2-1, with D possibly matching TRBD2 (5 bases). The V and J ends lost 1 base and 6 bases respectively, with 13 bases between them. The CDR3 is 15 amino acids. Here the CDR3 DNA reads TGTGCCAGCAGTTTAGAATCGGGAATGGGCAATGAGCAGTTCTTC. This codes for CASSLESGMGNEQFF.

This clonotype was counted a few times. The V call is TRBV21-1, the J call TRBJ1-2. TRBV21-1 is labeled a pseudogene. The CDR3 runs 14 residues. The CDR3 DNA reads as TGTGCCAGCAGCACAAATGGAGAGTCCTATGGCTACACCTTC. As protein: CASSTNGESYGYTF.

The V gene is TRBV15, the J gene TRBJ2-3; the match to TRBD2 covers 7 bases. Per the germline V gene, CDR1 is LNHNV and CDR2 is YYDKDF (reference sequence). There are 14 residues in the CDR3. V lost 3 bases, J lost 3 bases, and 3 bases stayed unmatched. CDR3 sequence (DNA): TGTGCCACCAGCAGGCCCGGGAGGACAGATACGCAGTATTTT. It yields the protein CATSRPGRTDTQYF.

V and J are TRBV11-2 and TRBJ2-2; D is possibly TRBD2 (5 bases). Deletions cut 3 bases from V and 4 bases from J, with 12 bases between. Germline lookup yields CDR1 SGHAT and CDR2 FQNNGV. CDR3 size: 15 residues. The CDR3 here is CASSFGASPTGELFF. DNA for the CDR3: TGTGCCAGCAGCTTTGGCGCTAGCCCCACCGGGGAGCTGTTTTTT. Drawing the rest from reference TRBV11-2 and TRBJ2-2, the complete variable domain is EAGVAQSPRYKIIEKRQSVAFWCNPISGHATLYWYQQILGQGPKLLIQFQNNGVVDDSQLPKDRFSAERLKGVDSTLKIQPAKLEDSAVYLCASSFGASPTGELFFGEGSRLTVL.

The chain is built from TRBV5-6 and TRBJ2-2, with D unclear. Trimming shortened V by 4 bases and J by 4 bases, and 20 bases separated the two germline ends. The germline CDR1 and CDR2 sequences are SGHDT and YYEEEE. The CDR3 covers 17 residues. CDR3 protein: CASSLRVRQSPTGELFF. The CDR3 bases are TGTGCCAGCAGCCTACGAGTCAGGCAAAGCCCCACCGGGGAGCTGTTTTTT.

The CDR3 reads CASSSGLYEQYV. CDR3 nucleotides: TGTGCCAGCAGTTCCGGTCTTTACGAGCAGTACGTC. The genes are TRBV12-3 or TRBV12-4 and TRBJ2-7; D call uncertain. The CDR3 length is 12 residues. The V end was cut by 4 bases, the J end by 4 bases, with 8 bases between.

The CDR3 nucleotides are TGTGCCAGCAGTTTGGACCCCTACTATGGCTACACCTTC. As protein: CASSLDPYYGYTF. V is TRBV12-3 or TRBV12-4 and J is TRBJ1-2; D gene unclear. CDR3 length equals 13 residues. Trimming cost V 3 bases and J 3 bases, with 8 bases left between them.

The J gene is TRBJ1-2, the V gene TRBV9; D gene ambiguous. Germline V CDR1 and CDR2: SGDLS, YYNGEE. The CDR3 contains 14 residues. V was pared by 4 bases and J by 0 bases, with 10 bases between. CDR3: CASSSSFANYGYTF. CDR3 nucleotide sequence: TGTGCCAGCAGCTCGAGCTTCGCTAACTATGGCTACACCTTC. Complete variable domain (other parts from reference TRBV9 and TRBJ1-2): DSGVTQTPKHLITATGQRVTLRCSPRSGDLSVYWYQQSLDQGLQFLIQYYNGEERAKGNILERFSAQQFPDLHSELNLSSLELGDSALYFCASSSSFANYGYTFGSGTRLTVV.

The rearrangement joins TRBV7-9 to TRBJ1-5, with 7 bases lining up with TRBD1. Germline V gene data show CDR1 as SEHNR and CDR2 as FQNEAQ (reference sequence). V was clipped by 4 bases and J by 6 bases; unmatched bases: 6. CDR3 length: 14 amino acids. For the CDR3, the DNA is TGTGCCAGCAGCTCAACAGGGGCGGGTCAGCCCCAGCATTTT. Protein sequence: CASSSTGAGQPQHF.

The chain combines TRBV10-3 with TRBJ2-5, with D hard to call. V was pared by 6 bases and J by 3 bases, with 23 bases between. CDR1 and CDR2 (germline): ENHRY, SYGVKD. CDR3 length equals 17 residues. CDR3 loop: CAISADVSSNPEETQYF. In DNA form, the CDR3 reads TGTGCCATCAGCGCCGACGTTTCAAGTAACCCTGAAGAGACCCAGTACTTC.

This clonotype turned up a few times. The chain employs TRBV12-3 or TRBV12-4 and TRBJ1-2, with no clear D. CDR3 length: 13 residues. V lost 3 bases to trimming and J lost 1 base, with 6 bases between them. In nucleotides, the CDR3 is TGTGCCAGCAGTTTCCAGGTTAACTATGGCTACACCTTC. Translated, it gives CASSFQVNYGYTF.

This clonotype was detected a few times. The V call is TRBV12-3 or TRBV12-4, the J call TRBJ2-1, with D perhaps being TRBD1 or TRBD2 (6 bases each). Trimming removed 5 bases at V and 10 bases at J, with 15 bases between. This CDR3 comprises 13 residues. Here the CDR3 DNA reads TGTGCCAGCAGTCTATTAACGGGGGCAGAGCAGTTCTTC. Translation gives CASSLLTGAEQFF.

The CDR3 DNA reads as TGTGCCAGCAGCTTTGCGGGGGGGCCGAATGAGCAGTTCTTC. Translating it yields CASSFAGGPNEQFF. J is TRBJ2-1 and V is TRBV7-3, with 9 positions matching TRBD2. This CDR3 region has 14 residues. The germline V gene has CDR1 SGHTA and CDR2 FQGTGA. V gave up 3 bases and J gave up 7 bases; unmatched junction bases: 4.

The sample holds a few counts of this clonotype. CDR3 nucleotides: TGCGCCAGCAGCTGGGGAGGACAGGGGCTAAACATTCAGTACTTC. Translated, it gives CASSWGGQGLNIQYF. The chain carries TRBV5-1 and TRBJ2-4, with TRBD1 identical over 9 bases. The V gene end was trimmed by 3 bases and the J gene end by 6 bases; junction bases not matched to a gene: 7. Per the germline V gene, CDR1 is SGHRS and CDR2 is YFSETQ. The CDR3 has 15 amino acids.

This clonotype was picked up a small number of times. The chain links TRBV12-3 or TRBV12-4 to TRBJ1-1, with TRBD1 identical over 7 bases. J was trimmed by 0 bases and V by 8 bases; bases with no gene match: 6. The CDR3 extends over 14 amino acids. CDR3 bases: TGTGCCAGCGGGGGGGGACAGTTGAACACTGAAGCTTTCTTT. It is translated as CASGGGQLNTEAFF.

This rearrangement joins TRBV29-1 to TRBJ1-3; weak D call: TRBD1 (6 bases). The CDR3 consists of 15 residues. V shed 4 bases and J shed 0 bases, with 13 bases lying between them. Looked up from germline, CDR1 is SQVTM and CDR2 is ANQGSEA. CDR3 sequence: CSVGTGAYSGNTIYF. The CDR3, as DNA: TGCAGCGTTGGCACGGGGGCCTACTCTGGAAACACCATATATTTT.

The chain recombines TRBV7-9 with TRBJ2-3, with TRBD2 identical over 7 bases. Germline lookup yields CDR1 SEHNR and CDR2 FQNEAQ (reference sequence). With V trimmed by 3 bases and J by 2 bases, 5 bases remained unmatched. The CDR3 is 15 amino acids. The CDR3 here is CASSLSSGVTDTQYF. The CDR3 DNA reads TGTGCCAGCAGCTTGTCGAGCGGGGTCACAGATACGCAGTATTTT. The full variable domain, rest sourced from reference TRBV7-9 and TRBJ2-3, is DTGVSQNPRHKITKRGQNVTFRCDPISEHNRLYWYRQTLGQGPEFLTYFQNEAQLEKSRLLSDRFSAERPKGSFSTLEIQRTEQGDSAMYLCASSLSSGVTDTQYFGPGTRLTVL.

The rearrangement links TRBV15 to TRBJ1-4; 9 bases line up with TRBD1. Per the germline V gene, CDR1 is LNHNV and CDR2 is YYDKDF (reference sequence). The CDR3 consists of 13 residues. V dropped 8 bases and J dropped 6; count of bases not matched to a gene: 4. The CDR3: CATGDREDEKLFF. In DNA, the CDR3 is TGTGCCACCGGGGACAGGGAAGATGAAAAACTGTTTTTT.

This clonotype was counted between two and nine times. The chain uses TRBV3-1 and TRBJ2-7, with D possibly being TRBD2 (6 bases). From germline, CDR1 is LGHDT and CDR2 YNNKEL (reference sequence). The CDR3 length is 15 residues. Deletions cut 4 bases from V and 2 bases from J, with 15 bases between. The chain's CDR3 is CASSRNAGRPYEQYF. In DNA, the CDR3 is TGTGCCAGCAGCCGAAACGCGGGACGGCCCTACGAGCAGTACTTC.

This clonotype was picked up a small number of times. CDR3 in amino acids: CASSEAGQVYGYTF. CDR3 nucleotide sequence: TGTGCCAGCAGTGAAGCGGGACAGGTCTATGGCTACACCTTC. The rearrangement uses TRBV2 and TRBJ1-2; TRBD1 aligns across 8 bases. Germline V CDR1 and CDR2: SNHLY, FYNNEI. The trim removed 0 bases at V and 4 bases at J, leaving 1 base unmatched. CDR3 length: 14 residues.

This clonotype was observed a handful of times. The gene calls are TRBV5-8 and TRBJ2-6, with D possibly TRBD2 on 7 matching bases. V lost 6 bases and J 3 bases, leaving 19 bases between the germline ends. Germline loops: CDR1 SGHTS, CDR2 YDEGEE. The CDR3 contains 17 residues. The CDR3, as DNA: TGTGCCAGCACCGCGGGGGACATCCCCGTTGGGGCCAACGTCCTGACTTTC. Amino acids: CASTAGDIPVGANVLTF. The entire variable domain, with the rest obtained from reference TRBV5-8 and TRBJ2-6, is as follows: EAGVTQSPTHLIKTRGQQATLRCSPISGHTSVYWYQQALGLGLQFLLWYDEGEERNRGNFPPRFSGRQFPNYSSELNVNALELEDSALYLCASTAGDIPVGANVLTFGAGSRLTVL.

The chain combines TRBV3-1 with TRBJ1-1; D is uncertain. The V gene lost 1 base and the J gene lost 7 bases, with 13 bases spanning the gap. Germline V gives CDR1 LGHDT, CDR2 YNNKEL (reference sequence). This CDR3 is 14 amino acids long. Here the CDR3 DNA reads TGTGCCAGCAGCCAAGTTCGGGCGGTCGGTGAAGCTTTCTTT. Amino acids: CASSQVRAVGEAFF.

This clonotype has just a few counts. The J gene is TRBJ2-1, the V gene TRBV24-1; weak D call: TRBD1 (6 bases). In germline, CDR1 is KGHDR, CDR2 SFDVKD. This CDR3 is built from 11 residues. V lost 7 bases to trimming and J lost 9 bases, with 9 bases between them. CDR3 amino acids: CATRQGSEQFF. The CDR3 coding sequence is TGTGCCACCAGGCAGGGGAGTGAGCAGTTCTTC.

The V and J genes are TRBV20-1 and TRBJ2-7; 15 positions match TRBD2. Germline lookup yields CDR1 DFQATT and CDR2 SNEGSKA (reference sequence). V shed 3 bases, J shed 0 bases, and the junction held 6 bases outside the gene matches. CDR3 length: 17 residues. For the CDR3, the DNA is TGCAGTGCTAGCGGGGGACTAGCGGGGGGCCGCTCCTACGAGCAGTACTTC. This sequence encodes CSASGGLAGGRSYEQYF.

This clonotype was counted between two and nine times. The gene calls are TRBV12-3 or TRBV12-4 and TRBJ2-7, with a weak D call TRBD2 (5 bases). The V gene lost 6 bases and the J gene lost 1 base, with 16 bases spanning the gap. This CDR3 spans 15 amino acids. CDR3 sequence: CASRSAIPGSYEQYF. As DNA, the CDR3 is TGTGCCAGCAGGTCAGCAATACCGGGATCCTACGAGCAGTACTTC.

V usage is TRBV6-6 and J usage is TRBJ2-7; the D gene is possibly TRBD1 (5 bases). Germline loops: CDR1 MNHNY, CDR2 SVGAGI (reference sequence). V was clipped by 0 bases and J by 2 bases, with 11 bases between them. The CDR3 has 15 residues. As DNA, the CDR3 is TGTGCCAGCAGTTACTCCGACAGAAGGGCCTACGAGCAGTACTTC. This encodes CASSYSDRRAYEQYF.